Below, 4 T cell receptor beta chains from the same sample are listed, as sequenced in a study of blood T cell repertoires in COVID-19. TCRdb keeps only in-frame clones here, not all; method: immunoSEQ multiplex PCR. The sample has roughly 300,000 clones; 90% are singletons. The sequenced sample consisted of peripheral blood. Receptors originate from a woman aged 30 to 39 with COVID-19, enrolled during active disease.

V and J are TRBV27 and TRBJ1-2; 7 bases agree with TRBD1. The germline gives CDR1 MNHEY, CDR2 SMNVEV (reference sequence). Trimming took 6 bases from V and 5 from J; bases not matched to a gene: 6. CDR3 length equals 13 residues. As DNA, the CDR3 is TGTGCCAGCAGCTCGGACAGGAATTATGGCTACACCTTC. Its translation is CASSSDRNYGYTF.

V gene TRBV21-1 combines with J gene TRBJ2-2; no check of the table's D call, TRBD1, against the DNA was made. TRBV21-1 is labeled a pseudogene. CDR3 length equals 16 residues. In DNA, the CDR3 is TGTGCCAGCAGCAAACCCCTCAGGCCAAACACCGGGGAGCTGTTTTTT. It translates to CASSKPLRPNTGELFF.

The gene calls are TRBV7-2 and TRBJ2-7; the D gene is possibly TRBD1 (5 bases). Trimming took off 7 bases at V and 2 bases at J, with 12 bases between the two ends. This CDR3 region has 13 residues. Germline values: CDR1 SGHTA, CDR2 FQGNSA. CDR3 DNA: TGTGCCAGCATGCGACAGCGTGCCTACGAGCAGTACTTC. This encodes CASMRQRAYEQYF.

J is TRBJ2-3 and V is TRBV20-1; TRBD2 is a possible D gene (6 bases). This CDR3 is built from 11 residues. V lost 3 bases, J lost 8 bases, and 9 bases lay in between. Germline CDR1 reads DFQATT; CDR2 reads SNEGSKA (reference sequence). The CDR3 region is CSASWGGTQYF. Here the CDR3 DNA reads TGCAGTGCTAGCTGGGGAGGTACGCAGTATTTT.